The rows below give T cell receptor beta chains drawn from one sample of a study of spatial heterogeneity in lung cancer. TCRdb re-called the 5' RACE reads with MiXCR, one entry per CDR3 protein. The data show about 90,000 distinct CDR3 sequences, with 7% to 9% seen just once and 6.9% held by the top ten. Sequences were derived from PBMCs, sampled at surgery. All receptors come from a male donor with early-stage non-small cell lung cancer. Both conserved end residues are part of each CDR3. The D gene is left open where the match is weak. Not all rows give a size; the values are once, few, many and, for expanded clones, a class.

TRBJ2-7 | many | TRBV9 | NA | TGTGCCAGCAGCGAAGGGACACTTTCCTACGAGCAGTACTTC | CASSEGTLSYEQYF
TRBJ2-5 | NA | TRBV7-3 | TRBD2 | TGTGCCAGCAGCTCCGGACTAGCGGGAGGGCGGGAGACCCAGTACTTC | CASSSGLAGGRETQYF
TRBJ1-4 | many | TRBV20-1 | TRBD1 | TGCAGTGCTCCACAGGGGGCAGGTGAAAAACTGTTTTTT | CSAPQGAGEKLFF
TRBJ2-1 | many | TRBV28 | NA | TGTGCCAGCAGTTTAGGGATTACGTACAATGAGCAGTTCTTC | CASSLGITYNEQFF
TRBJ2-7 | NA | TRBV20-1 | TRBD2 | TGCAGTGCCAAACTAGCGGGTCTATCCGAGCAGTACTTC | CSAKLAGLSEQYF
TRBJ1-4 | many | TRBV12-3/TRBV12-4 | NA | TGTGCCAGCAGTTTAGTACCCGGCGATGAAAAACTGTTTTTT | CASSLVPGDEKLFF
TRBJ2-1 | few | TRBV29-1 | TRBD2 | TGCAGCGTCTCAGCGGGAGACGCCTACAATGAGCAGTTCTTC | CSVSAGDAYNEQFF
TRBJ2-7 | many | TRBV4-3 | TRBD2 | TGCGCCAGCAGCCCCAGCGGGGGGCCCTCCTACGAGCAGTACTTC | CASSPSGGPSYEQYF
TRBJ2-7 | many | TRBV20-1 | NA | TGCAGTGCTAGAGAAGGTTTGTCCGGCTACGAGCAGTACTTC | CSAREGLSGYEQYF
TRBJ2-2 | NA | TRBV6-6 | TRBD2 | TGTGCCAGCAGTTCCGGACTAGCGGGAGGGACCGGGGAGCTGTTTTTT | CASSSGLAGGTGELFF
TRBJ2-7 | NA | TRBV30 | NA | TGTGCCTGGAGTCAAGCGAACGAGCAGTACTTC | CAWSQANEQYF
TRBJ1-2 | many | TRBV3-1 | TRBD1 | TGTGCCAGCAGCCAGTCTGACAGGGGGCGGCTCGCTGGCTACACCTTC | CASSQSDRGRLAGYTF
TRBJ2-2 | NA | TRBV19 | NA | TGTGCCAGTAGTATAGGGAGGGGCACCGGGGAGCTGTTTTTT | CASSIGRGTGELFF
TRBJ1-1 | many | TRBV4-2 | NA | TGTGCCAGCAGCCACTCCGGGACGCGGAGGAACACTGAAGCTTTCTTT | CASSHSGTRRNTEAFF
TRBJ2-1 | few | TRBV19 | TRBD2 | TGTGCCAGTAGTACCCTCGGGAAACTAGCGGGGGACCAGTTCTTC | CASSTLGKLAGDQFF
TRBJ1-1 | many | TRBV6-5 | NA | TGTGCCAGCTCAAAGGGCTACGAAGCTTTCTTT | CASSKGYEAFF
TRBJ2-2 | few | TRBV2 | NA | TGTGCCAGCAGTGAAAGAGGGACCGGGGAGCTGTTTTTT | CASSERGTGELFF
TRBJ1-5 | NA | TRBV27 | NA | TGTGCCAGCAGTTCGAGCAGGGGACAGCCCCAGCATTTT | CASSSSRGQPQHF
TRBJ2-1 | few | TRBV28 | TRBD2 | TGTGCCAGCAGTTCCTCTAGAGGGGTAGCGGGTTTCAATGAGCAGTTCTTC | CASSSSRGVAGFNEQFF
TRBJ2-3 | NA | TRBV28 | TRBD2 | TGTGCCAGCAGTTTCCAAGCGGGAGGTAGGACAGATACGCAGTATTTT | CASSFQAGGRTDTQYF
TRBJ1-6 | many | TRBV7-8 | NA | TGTGCCAGCAGCTTAGTTCCGACAGTTAATTCACCCCTCCACTTT | CASSLVPTVNSPLHF
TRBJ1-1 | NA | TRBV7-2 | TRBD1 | TGTGCCAGCAGCTTAGTAGCCCCGGACAGGGGATGGACTGAAGCTTTCTTT | CASSLVAPDRGWTEAFF
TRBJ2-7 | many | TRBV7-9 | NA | TGTGCCAGCAGCTCGCTCAGGTACGAGCAGTACTTC | CASSSLRYEQYF
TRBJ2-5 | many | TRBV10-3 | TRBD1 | TGTGCCACCCGACAGGGGGCTGAGGAGACCCAGTACTTC | CATRQGAEETQYF
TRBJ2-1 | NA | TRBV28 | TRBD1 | TGTGCCAGCAGTTTATCAAGGACAGGGACCCGGACGTACAATGAGCAGTTCTTC | CASSLSRTGTRTYNEQFF
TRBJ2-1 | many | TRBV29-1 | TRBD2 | TGCAGCGCGGGAGCGGGACTAGCCTATAATGAGCAGTTCTTC | CSAGAGLAYNEQFF
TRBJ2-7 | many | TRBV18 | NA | TGTGCCAGCTCCGTTACTAACGGACCTCTCGAGCAGTACTTC | CASSVTNGPLEQYF
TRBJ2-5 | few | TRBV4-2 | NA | TGTGCCAGCAGCCACTCGGACAGAGAAGAGACCCAGTACTTC | CASSHSDREETQYF
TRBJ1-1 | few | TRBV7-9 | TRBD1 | TGTGCCAGCAGCCCTGACAGGGGTGAAGCTTTCTTT | CASSPDRGEAFF
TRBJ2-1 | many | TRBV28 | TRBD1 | TGTGCCAGCAGTTTTAGGTGGCAGGGGGCAGGTAATGAGCAGTTCTTC | CASSFRWQGAGNEQFF
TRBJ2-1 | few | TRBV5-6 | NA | TGTGCCAGCAGCTTGTGGCTCCCATACAATGAGCAGTTCTTC | CASSLWLPYNEQFF
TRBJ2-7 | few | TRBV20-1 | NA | TGCAGTGCTAGTCCAGGGGAGTACTACGAGCAGTACTTC | CSASPGEYYEQYF
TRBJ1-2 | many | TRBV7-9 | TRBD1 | TGTGCCAGCAGCCAAGGGACAGGGAACTATGGCTACACCTTC | CASSQGTGNYGYTF
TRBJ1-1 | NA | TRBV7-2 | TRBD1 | TGTGCCAGCAGCTTACAGGGGACAGGAGCTTTCTTT | CASSLQGTGAFF
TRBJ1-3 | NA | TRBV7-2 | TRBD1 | TGTGCCAGCAGCCGTCAGGGGGATGGAAACACCATATATTTT | CASSRQGDGNTIYF
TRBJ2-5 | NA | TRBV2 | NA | TGTGCCACCCTCCCTTCCCTCCCCGGCGAGACCCAGTACTTC | CATLPSLPGETQYF
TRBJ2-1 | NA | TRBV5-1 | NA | TGCGCCAGCAGCTTGCCGGGACCCGGTAATGAGCAGTTCTTC | CASSLPGPGNEQFF
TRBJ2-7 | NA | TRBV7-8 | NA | TGTGCCAGCAGCTTAGCAGAGGGCAGGGAGAGCGAGCAGTACTTC | CASSLAEGRESEQYF
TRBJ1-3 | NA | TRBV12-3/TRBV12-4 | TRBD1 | TGTGCCAGCAGTGTCCGGGACAGTCCCTCTGGAAACACCATATATTTT | CASSVRDSPSGNTIYF
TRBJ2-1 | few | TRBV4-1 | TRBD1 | TGCGCCAGCAGCCAAAGAGACAGGGGAGGTGAGCAGTTCTTC | CASSQRDRGGEQFF
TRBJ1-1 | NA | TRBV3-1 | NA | TGTGCCAGCAGCCCATTCGGACAGATGAACACTGAAGCTTTCTTT | CASSPFGQMNTEAFF
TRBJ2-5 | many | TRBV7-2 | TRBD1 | TGTGCCAGCAGCCCCGGACAGGCCCAAGAGACCCAGTACTTC | CASSPGQAQETQYF
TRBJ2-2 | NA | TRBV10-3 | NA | TGTGCCATCAGTGAGCAGGGCCACGGGGAGCTGTTTTTT | CAISEQGHGELFF
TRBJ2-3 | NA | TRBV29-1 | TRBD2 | TGCAGCGTTGGAGGCGAGGTGCTAGCGGGAGTAGGGACAGATACGCAGTATTTT | CSVGGEVLAGVGTDTQYF
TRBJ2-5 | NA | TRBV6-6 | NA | TGTGCCAGCAGTTACTCGAATCGAGGGCAAGAGACCCAGTACTTC | CASSYSNRGQETQYF